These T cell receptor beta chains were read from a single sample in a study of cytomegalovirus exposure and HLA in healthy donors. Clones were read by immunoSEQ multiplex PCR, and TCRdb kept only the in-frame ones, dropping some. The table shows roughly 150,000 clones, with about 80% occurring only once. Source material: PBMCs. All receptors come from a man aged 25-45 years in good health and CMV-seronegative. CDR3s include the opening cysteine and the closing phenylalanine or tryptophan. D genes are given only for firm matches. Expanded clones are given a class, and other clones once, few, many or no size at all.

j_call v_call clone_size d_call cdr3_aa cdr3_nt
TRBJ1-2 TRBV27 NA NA CASSSRGGYGYTF TGTGCCAGCAGTTCCAGGGGTGGCTATGGCTACACCTTC
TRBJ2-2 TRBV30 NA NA CAWSVNRANTGELFF TGTGCCTGGAGTGTCAACAGAGCGAACACCGGGGAGCTGTTTTTT
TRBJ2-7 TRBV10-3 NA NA CAISDYSYEQYF TGTGCCATCAGTGACTACAGCTACGAGCAGTACTTC
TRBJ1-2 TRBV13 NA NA CASSLSGDYGYTF TGTGCCAGCAGCTTGTCCGGGGACTATGGCTACACCTTC
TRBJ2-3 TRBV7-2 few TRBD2 CASSTSSGINTQYF TGTGCCAGCAGCACGTCTAGCGGGATCAATACGCAGTATTTT
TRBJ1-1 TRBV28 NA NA CAVKTGNTEAFF TGTGCCGTTAAGACAGGGAACACTGAAGCTTTCTTT
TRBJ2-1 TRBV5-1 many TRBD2 CASSLALAGLHYNEQFF TGCGCCAGCAGCTTGGCACTAGCGGGACTTCACTACAATGAGCAGTTCTTC
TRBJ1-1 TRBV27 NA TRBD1 CASSFSLTGDTEAFF TGTGCCAGCAGTTTCTCACTCACAGGGGACACTGAAGCTTTCTTT
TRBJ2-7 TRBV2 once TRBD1 CARAKGQGHEQYF TGTGCCAGAGCCAAGGGACAGGGCCACGAGCAGTACTTC
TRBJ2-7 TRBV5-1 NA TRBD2 CASSLVLAGGPGGEQYF TGCGCCAGCAGCTTGGTGCTAGCGGGAGGGCCAGGGGGCGAGCAGTACTTC
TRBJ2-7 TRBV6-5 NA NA CASPPTGLYDEQYF TGTGCCAGCCCCCCCACAGGTCTTTACGACGAGCAGTACTTC
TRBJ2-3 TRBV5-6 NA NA CASSLRVAITDTQYF TGTGCCAGCAGCTTGCGGGTAGCGATCACAGATACGCAGTATTTT
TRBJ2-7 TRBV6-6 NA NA CASSYSVDEQYF TGTGCCAGCAGTTATTCGGTAGACGAGCAGTACTTC
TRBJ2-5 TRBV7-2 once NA CASGNREETQYF TGTGCTAGCGGAAACAGGGAAGAGACCCAGTACTTC
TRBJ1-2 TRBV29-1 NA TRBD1 CSVVGTGYGEGYTF TGCAGCGTTGTGGGGACAGGGTACGGGGAAGGCTACACCTTC
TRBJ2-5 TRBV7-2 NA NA CASMGGRGTLRETQYF TGTGCCAGCATGGGGGGACGCGGGACCCTTCGGGAGACCCAGTACTTC
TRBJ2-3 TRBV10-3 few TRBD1 CAISDGQGGTDTQYF TGTGCCATCAGTGACGGACAGGGAGGCACAGATACGCAGTATTTT
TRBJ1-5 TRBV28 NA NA CAANGQGSSVQPQHF TGTGCCGCAAACGGGCAGGGGAGCTCGGTTCAGCCCCAGCATTTT
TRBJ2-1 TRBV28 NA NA CASSSPSASSYNEQFF TGTGCCAGCAGTTCCCCTAGCGCCAGCTCCTACAATGAGCAGTTCTTC
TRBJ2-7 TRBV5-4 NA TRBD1 CASSSGGSYEQYF TGTGCCAGCAGCTCAGGGGGCTCCTACGAGCAGTACTTC
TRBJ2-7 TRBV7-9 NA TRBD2 CASSSIKSGGYYEQYF TGTGCCAGCAGCTCAATTAAAAGCGGGGGTTACTACGAGCAGTACTTC
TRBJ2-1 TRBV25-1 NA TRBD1 CASSGRTGPYNEQFF TGTGCCAGCAGTGGAAGGACAGGCCCTTACAATGAGCAGTTCTTC
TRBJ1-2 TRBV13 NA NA CASSLGQGGLLGYGYTF TGTGCCAGCAGCTTAGGCCAGGGAGGATTATTAGGCTATGGCTACACCTTC
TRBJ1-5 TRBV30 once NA CAWSSSTVNQPQHF TGTGCCTGGAGTTCGTCTACGGTTAATCAGCCCCAGCATTTT
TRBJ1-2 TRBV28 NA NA CASRRGRSGGYTF TGTGCCAGCAGGCGAGGGAGGTCGGGAGGCTACACCTTC
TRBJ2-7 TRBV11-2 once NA CASSSSRYDRQYF TGTGCCAGCAGCTCCTCCCGGTACGATCGGCAGTACTTC
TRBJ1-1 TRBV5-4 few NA CASSLLGQDTEAFF TGTGCCAGCAGCTTGCTGGGGCAGGACACTGAAGCTTTCTTT
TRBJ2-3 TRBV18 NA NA CASSPPGLGHTDTQYF TGTGCCAGCTCACCGCCGGGGTTGGGACACACAGATACGCAGTATTTT
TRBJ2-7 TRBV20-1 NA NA CSARDSYEQYF TGCAGTGCTAGAGATAGCTACGAGCAGTACTTC
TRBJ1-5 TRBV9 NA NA CASSVDGNQPQHF TGTGCCAGCAGCGTAGACGGGAATCAGCCCCAGCATTTT
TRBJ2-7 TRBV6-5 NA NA CASSRTGSSYEQYF TGTGCCAGCAGTCGGACGGGGAGCTCCTACGAGCAGTACTTC
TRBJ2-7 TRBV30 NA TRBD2 CAWRRAGGGYGYEQYF TGTGCCTGGAGGCGAGCGGGGGGTGGCTATGGCTACGAGCAGTACTTC
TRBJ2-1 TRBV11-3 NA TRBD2 CASSLASGTRTEQFF TGTGCCAGCAGCTTAGCAAGCGGGACTCGGACTGAGCAGTTCTTC
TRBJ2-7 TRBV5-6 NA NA CASTGGGAELYEQYF TGTGCCAGCACCGGGGGAGGAGCGGAGCTCTACGAGCAGTACTTC
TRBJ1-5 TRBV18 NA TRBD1 CASSPATGGAYNQPQHF TGTGCCAGCTCTCCAGCGACAGGGGGCGCCTACAATCAGCCCCAGCATTTT
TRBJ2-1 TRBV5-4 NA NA CASSPQEGRGRALPLRRQFF TGTGCCAGCAGCCCCCAAGAAGGCCGCGGGCGGGCACTTCCCCTAAGGCGACAGTTCTTC
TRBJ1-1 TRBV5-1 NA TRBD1 CASSLLQGWDTEAFF TGCGCCAGCAGCTTGTTACAGGGGTGGGACACTGAAGCTTTCTTT
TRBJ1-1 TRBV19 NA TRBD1 CASSIMGGTGYTEAFF TGTGCCAGTAGTATTATGGGAGGGACAGGGTACACTGAAGCTTTCTTT
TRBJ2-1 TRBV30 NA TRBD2 CAWSKSGLAGYNEQFF TGTGCCTGGAGTAAATCAGGACTAGCGGGGTACAATGAGCAGTTCTTC
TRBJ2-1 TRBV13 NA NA CASSLVSLAGNEQFF TGTGCCAGCAGCTTAGTTAGCCTAGCAGGAAATGAGCAGTTCTTC
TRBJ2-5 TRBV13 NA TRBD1 CASSPRDRVATQYF TGTGCCAGCAGCCCCCGGGACAGGGTTGCGACCCAGTACTTC
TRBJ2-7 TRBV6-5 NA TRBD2 CASSPPGRGRDEQYF TGTGCCAGCAGTCCCCCGGGGAGGGGTAGAGACGAGCAGTACTTC
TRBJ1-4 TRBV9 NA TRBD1 CASSEGQGVSNEKLFF TGTGCCAGCAGCGAGGGACAGGGGGTTTCTAATGAAAAACTGTTTTTT
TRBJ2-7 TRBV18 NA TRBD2 CASSPPTSGSSYEQYF TGTGCCAGCTCACCACCGACTAGCGGGAGTTCCTACGAGCAGTACTTC
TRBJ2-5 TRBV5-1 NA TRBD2 CASDSGTSGLQETQYF TGCGCCAGCGACTCAGGGACTAGCGGGCTACAAGAGACCCAGTACTTC
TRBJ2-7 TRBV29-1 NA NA CSVYLTTYYEQYF TGCAGCGTTTACCTAACTACCTACTACGAGCAGTACTTC
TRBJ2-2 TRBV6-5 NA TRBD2 CASSRTRPTGELFF TGTGCCAGCAGTAGGACTAGACCCACCGGGGAGCTGTTTTTT
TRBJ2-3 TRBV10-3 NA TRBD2 CAIKRLAGSADTQYF TGTGCCATCAAAAGACTAGCGGGGTCGGCAGATACGCAGTATTTT
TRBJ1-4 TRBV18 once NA CASSPRWTAYEKLFF TGTGCCAGCTCACCACGTTGGACAGCCTATGAAAAACTGTTTTTT
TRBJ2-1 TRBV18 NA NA CASSSGSSYNEQFF TGTGCCAGCTCTTCAGGCAGCTCCTACAATGAGCAGTTCTTC
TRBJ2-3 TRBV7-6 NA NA CASSLQPLGTDTQYF TGTGCCAGCAGCCTCCAACCACTCGGCACAGATACGCAGTATTTT
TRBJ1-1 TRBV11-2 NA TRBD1 CASSSGRTGAFF TGTGCCAGCAGCTCAGGCAGGACAGGGGCTTTCTTT
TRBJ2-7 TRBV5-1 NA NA CASSLGGGRGAYEQYF TGCGCCAGCAGCTTGGGCGGTGGCAGGGGGGCCTACGAGCAGTACTTC